What follows is one TCR beta chain and its context. The data stem from a study of vaccination and CD4 T cells after COVID-19. Documented time point: late sampling 161 to 241 days after vaccination in three convalescent patients. CDR3 length: 15 amino acids. V lost 7 bases, J lost 4 bases, and 7 bases stayed unmatched. Per the germline V gene, CDR1 is MNHEY and CDR2 is SMNVEV (reference sequence). TCRdb re-derived calls from the PCR reads in MiXCR, one entry per CDR3 protein. Seen here are 25,000 to 35,000 distinct CDR3 sequences, 50% observed once, and the top ten hold 5.8%. This receptor was obtained from a human donor who had recovered from COVID-19. The chain joins TRBV27 to TRBJ2-1; TRBD1 matches at 10 bases. The sequences come from CD4+ T cells from blood, collected about 7 months after SARS-CoV-2 vaccination. CDR3 DNA: TGTGCCAGCAATCCGTCGGGACAGGGGTACAATGAGCAGTTCTTC. Amino acid sequence: CASNPSGQGYNEQFF.